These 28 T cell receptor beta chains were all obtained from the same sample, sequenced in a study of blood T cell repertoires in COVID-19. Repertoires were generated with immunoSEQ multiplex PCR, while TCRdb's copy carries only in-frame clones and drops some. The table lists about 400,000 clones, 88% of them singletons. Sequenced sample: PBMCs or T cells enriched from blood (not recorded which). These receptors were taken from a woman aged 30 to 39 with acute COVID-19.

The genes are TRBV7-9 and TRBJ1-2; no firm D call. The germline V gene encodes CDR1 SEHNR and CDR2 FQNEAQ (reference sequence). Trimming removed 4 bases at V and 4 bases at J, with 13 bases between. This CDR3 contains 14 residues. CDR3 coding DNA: TGTGCCAGCAGCTCCCGGGGAGACTTCTATGGCTACACCTTC. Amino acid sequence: CASSSRGDFYGYTF.

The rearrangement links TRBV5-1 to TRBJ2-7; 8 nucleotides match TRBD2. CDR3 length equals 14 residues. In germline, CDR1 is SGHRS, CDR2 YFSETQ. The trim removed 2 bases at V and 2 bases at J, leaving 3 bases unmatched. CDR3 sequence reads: CASSFREGAYEQYF. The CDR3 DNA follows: TGCGCCAGCAGCTTCCGGGAGGGGGCCTACGAGCAGTACTTC.

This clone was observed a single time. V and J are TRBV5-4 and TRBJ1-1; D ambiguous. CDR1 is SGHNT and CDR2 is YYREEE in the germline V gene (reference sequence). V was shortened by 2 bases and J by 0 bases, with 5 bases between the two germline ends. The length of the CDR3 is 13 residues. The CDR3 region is CASSFHVNTEAFF. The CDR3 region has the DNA TGTGCCAGCAGCTTTCATGTGAACACTGAAGCTTTCTTT.

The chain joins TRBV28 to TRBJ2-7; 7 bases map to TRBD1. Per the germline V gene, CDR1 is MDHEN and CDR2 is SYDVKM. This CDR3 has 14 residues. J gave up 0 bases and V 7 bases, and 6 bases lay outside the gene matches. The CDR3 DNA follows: TGTGCCAGCACCCTGACAGGGAGCTCCTACGAGCAGTACTTC. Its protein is CASTLTGSSYEQYF.

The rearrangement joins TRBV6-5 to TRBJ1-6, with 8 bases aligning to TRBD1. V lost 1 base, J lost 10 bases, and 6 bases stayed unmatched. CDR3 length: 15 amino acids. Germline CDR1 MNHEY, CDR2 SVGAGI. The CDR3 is CASSYYGTGVSPLHF. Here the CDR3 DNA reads TGTGCCAGCAGTTACTACGGGACAGGTGTATCACCCCTCCACTTT.

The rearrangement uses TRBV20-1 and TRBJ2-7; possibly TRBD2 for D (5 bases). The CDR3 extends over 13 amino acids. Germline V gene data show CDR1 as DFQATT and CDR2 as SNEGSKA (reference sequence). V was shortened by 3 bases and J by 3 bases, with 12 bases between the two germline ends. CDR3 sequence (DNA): TGCAGTGCTAGTCCAGTGGAGGTCTACGAGCAGTACTTC. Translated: CSASPVEVYEQYF.

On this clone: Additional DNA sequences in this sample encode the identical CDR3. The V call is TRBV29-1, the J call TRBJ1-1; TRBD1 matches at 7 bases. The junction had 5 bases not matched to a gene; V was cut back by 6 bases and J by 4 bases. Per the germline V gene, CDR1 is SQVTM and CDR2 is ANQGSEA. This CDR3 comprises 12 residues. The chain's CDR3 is CSVAGGGTEAFF. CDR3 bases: TGCAGCGTGGCAGGGGGAGGCACTGAAGCTTTCTTT.

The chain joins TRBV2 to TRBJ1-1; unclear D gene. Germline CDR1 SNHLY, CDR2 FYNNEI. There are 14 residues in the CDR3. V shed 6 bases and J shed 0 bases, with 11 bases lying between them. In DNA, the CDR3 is TGTGCCAGCAGCGCGGAACGGCTGAACACTGAAGCTTTCTTT. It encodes CASSAERLNTEAFF.

The CDR3 nucleotides are TGTGCCAGCAGCCCCAGCGGTCACCCGAGCTCCTATAATTCACCCCTCCACTTT. Translation gives CASSPSGHPSSYNSPLHF. The chain carries TRBV7-2 and TRBJ1-6; D call uncertain. Trimming left V 5 bases short and J 0 bases short, with 17 bases between. The CDR3 covers 18 residues. CDR1 and CDR2 (germline): SGHTA, FQGNSA.

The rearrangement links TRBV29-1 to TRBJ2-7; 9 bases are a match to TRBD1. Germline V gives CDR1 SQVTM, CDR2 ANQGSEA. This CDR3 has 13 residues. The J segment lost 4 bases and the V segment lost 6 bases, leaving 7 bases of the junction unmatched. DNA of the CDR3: TGCAGCGTCGCCGGGACAGGGATGTACGAGCAGTACTTC. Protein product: CSVAGTGMYEQYF.

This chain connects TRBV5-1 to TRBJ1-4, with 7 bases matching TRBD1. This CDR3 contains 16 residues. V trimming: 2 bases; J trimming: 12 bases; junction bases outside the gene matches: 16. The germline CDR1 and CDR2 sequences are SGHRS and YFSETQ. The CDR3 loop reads CASSLFRRDSAAELFF. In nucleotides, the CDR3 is TGCGCCAGCAGCTTATTCCGCCGGGACAGCGCGGCGGAACTGTTTTTT.

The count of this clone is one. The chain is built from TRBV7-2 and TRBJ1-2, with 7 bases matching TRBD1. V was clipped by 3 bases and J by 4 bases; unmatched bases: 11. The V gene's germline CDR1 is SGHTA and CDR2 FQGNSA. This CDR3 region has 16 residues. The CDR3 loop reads CASSLTPDRERYGYTF. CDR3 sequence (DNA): TGTGCCAGCAGCTTGACCCCAGACAGGGAACGCTATGGCTACACCTTC.

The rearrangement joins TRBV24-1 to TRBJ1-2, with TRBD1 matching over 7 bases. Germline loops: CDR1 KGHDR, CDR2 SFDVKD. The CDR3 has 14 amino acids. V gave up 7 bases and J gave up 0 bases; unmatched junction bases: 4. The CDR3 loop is CATSGTASNYGYTF. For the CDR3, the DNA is TGTGCCACCAGCGGGACAGCTTCTAACTATGGCTACACCTTC.

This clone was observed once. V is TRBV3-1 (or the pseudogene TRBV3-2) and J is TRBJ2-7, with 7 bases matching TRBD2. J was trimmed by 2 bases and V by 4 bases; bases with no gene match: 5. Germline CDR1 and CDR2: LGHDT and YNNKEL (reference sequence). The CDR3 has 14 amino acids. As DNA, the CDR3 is TGTGCCAGCAGCCCAAGGACTAGAACCTACGAGCAGTACTTC. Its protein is CASSPRTRTYEQYF.

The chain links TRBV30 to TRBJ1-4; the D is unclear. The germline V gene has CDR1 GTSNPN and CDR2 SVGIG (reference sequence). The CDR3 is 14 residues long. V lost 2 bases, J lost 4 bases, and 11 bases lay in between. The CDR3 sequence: CAWSPHGGNEKLFF. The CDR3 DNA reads TGTGCCTGGAGTCCCCACGGAGGTAATGAAAAACTGTTTTTT.

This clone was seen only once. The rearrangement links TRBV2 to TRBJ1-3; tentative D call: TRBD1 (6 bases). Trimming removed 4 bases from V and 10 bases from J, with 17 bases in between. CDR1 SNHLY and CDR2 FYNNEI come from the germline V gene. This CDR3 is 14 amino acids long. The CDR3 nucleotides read TGTGCCAGCAGTGGGGCCACAGGGACTAGGACCATATATTTT. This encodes CASSGATGTRTIYF.

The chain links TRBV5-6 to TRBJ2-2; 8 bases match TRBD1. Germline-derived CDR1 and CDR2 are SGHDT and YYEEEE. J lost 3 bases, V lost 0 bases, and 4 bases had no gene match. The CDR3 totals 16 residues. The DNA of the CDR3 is TGTGCCAGCAGCTTGGTGCAGGGGGCTGACACCGGGGAGCTGTTTTTT. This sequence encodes CASSLVQGADTGELFF.

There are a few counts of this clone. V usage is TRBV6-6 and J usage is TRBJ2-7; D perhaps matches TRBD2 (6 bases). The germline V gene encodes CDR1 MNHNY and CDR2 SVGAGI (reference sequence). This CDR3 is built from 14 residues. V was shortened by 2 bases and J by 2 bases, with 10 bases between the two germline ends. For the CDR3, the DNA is TGTGCCAGCAGTTACGGGGGGATAACCTACGAGCAGTACTTC. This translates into CASSYGGITYEQYF.

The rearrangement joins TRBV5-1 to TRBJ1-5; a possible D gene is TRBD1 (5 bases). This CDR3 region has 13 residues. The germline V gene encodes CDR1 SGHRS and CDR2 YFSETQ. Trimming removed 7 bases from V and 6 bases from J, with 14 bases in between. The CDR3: CASSLRGPQPQHF. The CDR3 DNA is TGCGCCAGCTCCCTTAGGGGTCCTCAGCCCCAGCATTTT.

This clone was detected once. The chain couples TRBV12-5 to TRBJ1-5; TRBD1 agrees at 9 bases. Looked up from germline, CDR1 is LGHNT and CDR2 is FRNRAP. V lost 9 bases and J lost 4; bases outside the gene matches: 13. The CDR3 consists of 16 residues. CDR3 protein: CARGDSRDRVNQPQHF. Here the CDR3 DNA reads TGTGCTAGGGGGGATAGCAGGGACAGGGTTAATCAGCCCCAGCATTTT.

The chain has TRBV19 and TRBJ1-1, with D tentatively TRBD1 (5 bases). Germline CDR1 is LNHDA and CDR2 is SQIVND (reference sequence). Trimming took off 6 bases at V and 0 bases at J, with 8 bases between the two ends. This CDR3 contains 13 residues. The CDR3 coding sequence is TGTGCCAGTAGCTACAGGTTGAACACTGAAGCTTTCTTT. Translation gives CASSYRLNTEAFF.

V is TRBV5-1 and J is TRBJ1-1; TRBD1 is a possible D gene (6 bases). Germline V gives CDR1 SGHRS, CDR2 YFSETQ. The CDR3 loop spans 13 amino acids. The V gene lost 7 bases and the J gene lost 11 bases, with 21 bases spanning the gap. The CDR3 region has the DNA TGCGCCAGCGGGGAACAGGGACCCGAGGGGGCTTTCTTT. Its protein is CASGEQGPEGAFF.

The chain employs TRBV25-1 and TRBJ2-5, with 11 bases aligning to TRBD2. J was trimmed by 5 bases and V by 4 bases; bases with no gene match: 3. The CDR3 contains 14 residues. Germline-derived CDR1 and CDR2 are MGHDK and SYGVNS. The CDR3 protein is CASSVTSGEETQYF. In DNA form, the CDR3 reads TGTGCCAGCAGTGTGACTAGCGGGGAGGAGACCCAGTACTTC.

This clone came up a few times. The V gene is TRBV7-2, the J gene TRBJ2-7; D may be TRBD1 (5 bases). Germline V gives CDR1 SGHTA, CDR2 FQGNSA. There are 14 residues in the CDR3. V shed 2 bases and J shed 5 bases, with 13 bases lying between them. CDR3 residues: CASSLFQGKDEQYF. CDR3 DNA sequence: TGTGCCAGCAGCTTATTTCAGGGTAAAGACGAGCAGTACTTC.

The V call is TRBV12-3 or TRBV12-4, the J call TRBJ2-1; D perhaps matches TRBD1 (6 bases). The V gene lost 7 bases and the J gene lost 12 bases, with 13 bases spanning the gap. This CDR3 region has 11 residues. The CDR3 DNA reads TGTGCCAGCACTAGGGGGATTGGGCAGTTCTTC. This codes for CASTRGIGQFF.

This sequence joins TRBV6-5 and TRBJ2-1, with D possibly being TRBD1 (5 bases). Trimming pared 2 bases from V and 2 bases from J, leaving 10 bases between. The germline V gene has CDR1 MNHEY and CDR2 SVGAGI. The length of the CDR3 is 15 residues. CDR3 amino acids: CASSYGDSPYNEQFF. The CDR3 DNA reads TGTGCCAGCAGTTACGGCGACAGTCCCTACAATGAGCAGTTCTTC.

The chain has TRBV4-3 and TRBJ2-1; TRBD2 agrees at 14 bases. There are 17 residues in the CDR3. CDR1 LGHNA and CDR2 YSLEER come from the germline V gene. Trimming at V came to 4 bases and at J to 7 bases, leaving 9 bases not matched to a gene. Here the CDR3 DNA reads TGCGCCAGCAGCCGGGCGACTAGCGGGGGGGACCGGAATGAGCAGTTCTTC. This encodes CASSRATSGGDRNEQFF.

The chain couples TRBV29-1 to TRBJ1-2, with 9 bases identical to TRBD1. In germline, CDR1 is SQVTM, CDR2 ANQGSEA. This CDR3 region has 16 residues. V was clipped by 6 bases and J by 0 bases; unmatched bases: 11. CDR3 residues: CSVAGTGIRSNYGYTF. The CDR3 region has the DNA TGCAGCGTCGCCGGGACAGGGATCCGGTCTAACTATGGCTACACCTTC. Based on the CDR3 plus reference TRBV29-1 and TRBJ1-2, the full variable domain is SAVISQKPSRDICQRGTSLTIQCQVDSQVTMMFWYRQQPGQSLTLIATANQGSEATYESGFVIDKFPISRPNLTFSTLTVSNMSPEDSSIYLCSVAGTGIRSNYGYTFGSGTRLTVV.